This is a list of T cell receptor beta chains from one sample in a study of T cell responses to AZD1222 COVID-19 vaccine. Profiled with immunoSEQ multiplex PCR; TCRdb holds only in-frame clones, not every one. This repertoire shows 130,000 or so clones, around 84% found once; its top ten account for roughly an eighth. The sample in question was peripheral blood, obtained on day 0 of AZD1222 vaccination. Receptor source: an adult in good health. Each CDR3 is given with its conserved first and last residue. The D gene is left open where the match is weak. The listing skips clone size in some rows; elsewhere it reads once, few, many or a size class.

CDR3: CASSFHRGSPRSTDTQYF; DNA: TGTGCCAGCAGTTTCCACCGGGGGAGCCCTCGTAGCACAGATACGCAGTATTTT; J: TRBJ2-3; size: once; D: .; V: TRBV9
CDR3: CASSLTAGGWEQYF; DNA: TGCGCCAGCAGCTTGACAGCTGGCGGCTGGGAGCAGTACTTC; J: TRBJ2-7; size: .; D: .; V: TRBV5-1
CDR3: CAISDSRVGTTTNEQFF; DNA: TGTGCCATCAGTGACTCGAGAGTGGGGACAACAACCAATGAGCAGTTCTTC; J: TRBJ2-1; size: .; D: .; V: TRBV10-3
CDR3: CAISEGSTLGTEAFF; DNA: TGTGCCATCAGTGAGGGTAGCACCTTGGGGACTGAAGCTTTCTTT; J: TRBJ1-1; size: .; D: .; V: TRBV10-3
CDR3: CASSLIPNQGYEQYF; DNA: TGCGCCAGCAGCTTGATCCCCAACCAGGGGTACGAGCAGTACTTC; J: TRBJ2-7; size: .; D: .; V: TRBV5-1
CDR3: CASDNVAADQPQHF; DNA: TGTGCCAGTGACAACGTGGCAGCTGATCAGCCCCAGCATTTT; J: TRBJ1-5; size: once; D: .; V: TRBV28
CDR3: CASSPLTQGGAEAFF; DNA: TGTGCCAGCTCACCACTGACGCAGGGGGGCGCTGAAGCTTTCTTT; J: TRBJ1-1; size: .; D: TRBD1; V: TRBV18
CDR3: CASSFTGTETQYF; DNA: TGTGCCAGCAGCTTCACAGGGACGGAGACCCAGTACTTC; J: TRBJ2-5; size: .; D: .; V: TRBV7-3
CDR3: CASSTDRAQYF; DNA: TGCGCCAGCAGCACAGACAGGGCGCAGTACTTC; J: TRBJ2-7; size: once; D: TRBD1; V: TRBV5-1
CDR3: CAISANRGSTDTQYF; DNA: TGTGCCATCAGTGCAAACAGGGGAAGCACAGATACGCAGTATTTT; J: TRBJ2-3; size: .; D: TRBD1; V: TRBV10-3